The 29 T cell receptor beta chains below all came from one sample that was sequenced in a study of regulatory T cells in long-lasting Graves disease. The time point here: newly diagnosed GD, antithyroid drugs for less than 3 months. PBMC-extracted RNA yielded the TCR library. iRepertoire HTBI primers and Arm-PCR of CDR3 regions built TCR beta libraries. TCRdb recomputed calls from the multiplex PCR reads with MiXCR, one row per CDR3 protein. In the table there are around 480,000 distinct CDR3 sequences, 15% to 20% of which are singletons. These sequences were also reported in another study, on T cells in Graves' hyperthyroidism and ophthalmopathy.

Sequenced material: peripheral blood mononuclear cells (PBMCs), taken at new diagnosis, from a patient treated with antithyroid drugs. These receptors came from a man between 35 and 55 years old with Graves disease.

The V and J genes are TRBV12-3 or TRBV12-4 and TRBJ2-1, with D unclear. The CDR3 consists of 15 residues. The germline V and J ends were trimmed by 6 bases and 0 bases, with 12 bases remaining between them. This CDR3 is CASSLRAPSYNEQFF. DNA for the CDR3: TGTGCCAGCAGCCTAAGAGCCCCCTCCTACAATGAGCAGTTCTTC.

This clonotype was seen at least ten times. The V gene is TRBV28, the J gene TRBJ1-6, with D maybe TRBD1 (5 bases). The germline V gene has CDR1 MDHEN and CDR2 SYDVKM. With 6 bases removed from V and 7 bases from J, the gap between germline ends came to 13 bases. This CDR3 region has 14 residues. The CDR3 region has the DNA TGTGCCAGCAGCCTAGGGGCGACGAATTCACCCCTCCACTTT. Encoded protein: CASSLGATNSPLHF. Full variable domain (outside the CDR3, taken from reference TRBV28 and TRBJ1-6): DVKVTQSSRYLVKRTGEKVFLECVQDMDHENMFWYRQDPGLGLRLIYFSYDVKMKEKGDIPEGYSVSREKKERFSLILESASTNQTSMYLCASSLGATNSPLHFGNGTRLTVT.

This clonotype has at least ten counts. The genes are TRBV2 and TRBJ2-1; 7 positions match TRBD1. The V gene's germline CDR1 is SNHLY and CDR2 FYNNEI. The CDR3 has 12 residues. The V gene end was trimmed by 6 bases and the J gene end by 7 bases; junction bases not matched to a gene: 3. CDR3 sequence reads: CASSRDSNEQFF. CDR3 DNA: TGTGCCAGCAGCAGGGACAGTAATGAGCAGTTCTTC.

This clonotype was seen at least ten times. The chain links TRBV12-3 or TRBV12-4 to TRBJ2-4; 10 bases are shared with TRBD1. The junction had 0 bases not matched to a gene; V was cut back by 6 bases and J by 4 bases. The CDR3 runs to 13 residues. The CDR3 is CASRGQGKNIQYF. As DNA, the CDR3 is TGTGCCAGCAGGGGACAGGGGAAAAACATTCAGTACTTC.

This chain uses TRBV29-1 with TRBJ2-2, with 10 bases fitting TRBD1. This CDR3 spans 15 amino acids. Per the germline V gene, CDR1 is SQVTM and CDR2 is ANQGSEA. The trim removed 7 bases at V and 3 bases at J, leaving 8 bases unmatched. The CDR3 region is CSALTGGADTGELFF. Here the CDR3 DNA reads TGCAGCGCCTTGACAGGGGGCGCGGACACCGGGGAGCTGTTTTTT.

This clonotype showed up many times. The CDR3 nucleotides are TGCAGTGCTAGAGATCCGCAGACCATGAACACTGAAGCTTTCTTT. This codes for CSARDPQTMNTEAFF. The chain has TRBV20-1 and TRBJ1-1; D is unresolved. Trimming pared 0 bases from V and 0 bases from J, leaving 11 bases between. CDR1 is DFQATT and CDR2 is SNEGSKA in the germline V gene (reference sequence). The CDR3 is made up of 15 amino acids.

CDR3: CSARARRESTDTQYF. In nucleotides, the CDR3 is TGCAGTGCTAGAGCCCGAAGGGAAAGCACAGATACGCAGTATTTT. This chain links TRBV20-1 with TRBJ2-3; D is unresolved. Trimming took 1 base from V and 0 from J, leaving 11 bases between them. CDR1 and CDR2 from the germline V gene are DFQATT and SNEGSKA (reference sequence). CDR3 length equals 15 residues.

This clonotype came up many times. The chain links TRBV9 to TRBJ1-2; 7 nucleotides line up with TRBD1. This CDR3 has 14 residues. Losses at the gene ends were 5 bases for V and 1 base for J; bases not matched to a gene: 5. The germline CDR1 and CDR2 sequences are SGDLS and YYNGEE. The CDR3 loop is CASSSTGSNYGYTF. The CDR3 nucleotides are TGTGCCAGCAGTTCGACAGGGAGTAACTATGGCTACACCTTC. The full variable domain, its missing parts supplied by reference TRBV9 and TRBJ1-2, is DSGVTQTPKHLITATGQRVTLRCSPRSGDLSVYWYQQSLDQGLQFLIQYYNGEERAKGNILERFSAQQFPDLHSELNLSSLELGDSALYFCASSSTGSNYGYTFGSGTRLTVV.

This clonotype has a count of ten or more. This chain links TRBV28 with TRBJ2-5; D not resolved. Germline V gives CDR1 MDHEN, CDR2 SYDVKM. The CDR3 totals 13 residues. The V end was cut by 3 bases, the J end by 5 bases, with 10 bases between. The CDR3 DNA reads as TGTGCCAGCAGTTTCACTTTGAAGGAGACCCAGTACTTC. Protein: CASSFTLKETQYF.

This clonotype was detected only a few times. This sequence joins TRBV5-1 and TRBJ1-5, with TRBD1 matching over 7 bases. With 4 bases clipped from V and 2 bases from J, the junction kept 3 bases outside the gene matches. The CDR3 runs 14 residues. Looked up from germline, CDR1 is SGHRS and CDR2 is YFSETQ. Written as DNA, the CDR3 is TGCGCCAGCAGCGCTACAGGGGGCAATCAGCCCCAGCATTTT. Its translation is CASSATGGNQPQHF. Based on the CDR3 plus reference TRBV5-1 and TRBJ1-5, the full variable domain is KAGVTQTPRYLIKTRGQQVTLSCSPISGHRSVSWYQQTPGQGLQFLFEYFSETQRNKGNFPGRFSGRQFSNSRSEMNVSTLELGDSALYLCASSATGGNQPQHFGDGTRLSIL.

In its sample, this clonotype was seen a few times. The chain recombines TRBV19 with TRBJ1-1; the D gene is possibly TRBD1 (6 bases). Trimming took off 1 base at V and 3 bases at J, with 9 bases between the two ends. The length of the CDR3 is 14 residues. Germline V gene sequence: CDR1 LNHDA, CDR2 SQIVND (reference sequence). The CDR3 reads CASSIVGAHTEAFF. Written as DNA, the CDR3 is TGTGCCAGTAGTATAGTGGGGGCGCACACTGAAGCTTTCTTT.

This clonotype was seen many times. The chain recombines TRBV7-4 with TRBJ2-1; D is unresolved. The CDR3 loop spans 12 amino acids. V gave up 1 base and J gave up 10 bases, with 8 bases separating them. Germline-derived CDR1 and CDR2 are SGHVT and SQSDAQ. CDR3 sequence (DNA): TGTGCCAGCAGCTTAGTCACTCTCGAGCAGTTCTTC. Protein product: CASSLVTLEQFF.

The chain joins TRBV27 to TRBJ1-1, with a tentative D call TRBD1 (5 bases). The CDR3 is made up of 14 amino acids. Germline V CDR1 and CDR2: MNHEY, SMNVEV (reference sequence). Trimming shortened V by 0 bases and J by 5 bases, and 10 bases separated the two germline ends. The CDR3 DNA reads TGTGCCAGCAGTTTATCTGGGGGTTGGACTGAAGCTTTCTTT. This translates into CASSLSGGWTEAFF.

This clonotype appeared many times. CDR3 loop: CASSSTGNSYEQYF. In DNA, the CDR3 is TGCGCCAGCAGCAGTACAGGAAATTCTTACGAGCAGTACTTC. The chain has TRBV5-1 and TRBJ2-7, with D tentatively TRBD1 (5 bases). Trimming removed 4 bases from V and 4 bases from J, with 15 bases in between. Looked up from germline, CDR1 is SGHRS and CDR2 is YFSETQ. The CDR3 runs 14 residues. The full variable domain, rest sourced from reference TRBV5-1 and TRBJ2-7, is KAGVTQTPRYLIKTRGQQVTLSCSPISGHRSVSWYQQTPGQGLQFLFEYFSETQRNKGNFPGRFSGRQFSNSRSEMNVSTLELGDSALYLCASSSTGNSYEQYFGPGTRLTVT.

V gene TRBV9 combines with J gene TRBJ1-1; D is uncertain. This CDR3 contains 15 residues. The V and J ends lost 0 bases and 0 bases respectively, with 9 bases between them. Germline values: CDR1 SGDLS, CDR2 YYNGEE. The DNA of the CDR3 is TGTGCCAGCAGCGTAGTAGGCAGTATGAACACTGAAGCTTTCTTT. This translates into CASSVVGSMNTEAFF.

This clonotype was seen once. This rearrangement joins TRBV7-9 to TRBJ2-6; no reliable D call. This CDR3 spans 15 amino acids. V was trimmed by 4 bases and J by 2 bases, leaving 9 bases between them. Germline V lookup: CDR1 SEHNR, CDR2 FQNEAQ (reference sequence). This chain's CDR3 is CASSSTWPGANVLTF. CDR3 bases: TGTGCCAGCAGCTCGACCTGGCCTGGGGCCAACGTCCTGACTTTC.

Concerning this clonotype itself: The CDR3 does not end in the conserved phenylalanine or tryptophan, so this is likely a read error. The chain employs TRBV28 and TRBJ1-5; a possible D gene is TRBD1 (5 bases). Looked up from germline, CDR1 is MDHEN and CDR2 is SYDVKM. The CDR3 totals 16 residues. The germline V and J ends were trimmed by 10 bases and 0 bases, with 19 bases remaining between them. CDR3 sequence reads: CANRPFRGHSNQPQHS. CDR3 DNA sequence: TGTGCCAACCGCCCTTTTAGAGGACATAGCAATCAGCCCCAGCATTCT.

This clonotype was counted at least ten times. The chain has TRBV7-9 and TRBJ2-3, with 7 bases lining up with TRBD1. Germline-derived CDR1 and CDR2 are SEHNR and FQNEAQ (reference sequence). V lost 5 bases, J lost 2 bases, and 10 bases stayed unmatched. The CDR3 extends over 16 amino acids. The CDR3 here is CASSRDSYSLTDTQYF. CDR3 sequence (DNA): TGTGCCAGCAGCCGGGACAGTTATTCGCTCACAGATACGCAGTATTTT.

This clonotype was observed many times. This chain connects TRBV20-1 to TRBJ2-7, with TRBD1 matching 9 bases. The germline CDR1 and CDR2 sequences are DFQATT and SNEGSKA (reference sequence). Trimming removed 1 base from V and 3 bases from J; junction bases left unmatched: 7. The CDR3 covers 15 residues. As DNA, the CDR3 is TGCAGTGCTAGAGTTGGGGACAGGGTGGGCTACGAGCAGTACTTC. This translates into CSARVGDRVGYEQYF.

This clonotype was seen more than once but under ten times. This chain joins TRBV3-1 and TRBJ2-5, with 11 bases that match TRBD1. Germline CDR1 and CDR2: LGHDT and YNNKEL (reference sequence). The V gene end was trimmed by 5 bases and the J gene end by 6 bases; junction bases not matched to a gene: 8. The CDR3 has 15 residues. In nucleotides, the CDR3 is TGTGCCAGCAGCTTTCCGGGACAGGGGGTTCAGACCCAGTACTTC. It yields the protein CASSFPGQGVQTQYF.

This clonotype was picked up many times. The J gene is TRBJ2-1, the V gene TRBV6-2 or TRBV6-3; 7 nucleotides line up with TRBD2. V lost 1 base, J lost 3 bases, and 3 bases stayed unmatched. The CDR3 extends over 15 amino acids. Germline V lookup: CDR1 MNHEY, CDR2 SVGEGT. The CDR3 protein is CASSYFRGDYNEQFF. The CDR3, as DNA: TGTGCCAGCAGTTACTTTCGGGGGGACTACAATGAGCAGTTCTTC.

This chain connects TRBV5-4 to TRBJ1-1; TRBD1 aligns across 8 bases. V was clipped by 4 bases and J by 0 bases; unmatched bases: 8. This CDR3 is 16 amino acids long. CDR1 is SGHNT and CDR2 is YYREEE in the germline V gene (reference sequence). The CDR3 sequence is CASSPGQGKVNTEAFF. The CDR3 DNA is TGTGCCAGCAGCCCCGGACAGGGTAAGGTGAACACTGAAGCTTTCTTT.

The chain is built from TRBV20-1 and TRBJ1-1; D not certain. Trimming cost V 6 bases and J 1 base, with 24 bases left between them. CDR1 is DFQATT and CDR2 is SNEGSKA in the germline V gene (reference sequence). The CDR3 length is 17 residues. DNA for the CDR3: TGCAGTGCCACACTAGGTTTCTGGGGAACAAGGAACACTGAAGCTTTCTTT. Its translation: CSATLGFWGTRNTEAFF.

There are many counts of this clonotype. The V and J genes are TRBV5-1 and TRBJ2-7; TRBD2 matches at 12 bases. Germline V gene lookup returns CDR1 SGHRS and CDR2 YFSETQ. V lost 0 bases and J lost 1; bases outside the gene matches: 14. This CDR3 is 20 amino acids long. CDR3 sequence (DNA): TGCGCCAGCAGCTTGGACCAGGGGATGGGACTAGCGGGCCGTTCCTACGAGCAGTACTTC. Translating gives CASSLDQGMGLAGRSYEQYF.

Ten or more counts support this clonotype. This chain's CDR3 is CASSERKTQYF. The CDR3 DNA reads TGCGCCAGCAGTGAACGAAAGACCCAGTACTTC. The gene calls are TRBV10-2 and TRBJ2-5; D remains ambiguous. The germline V gene encodes CDR1 WSHSY and CDR2 SAAADI. The V end lost 3 bases, the J end lost 6 bases, and 5 bases lay between the germline ends. This CDR3 has 11 residues.

This clonotype was observed many times. V is TRBV20-1 and J is TRBJ2-1, with D perhaps matching TRBD2 (6 bases). V shed 0 bases and J shed 2 bases, with 14 bases lying between them. CDR1 DFQATT and CDR2 SNEGSKA come from the germline V gene (reference sequence). The CDR3 is 16 residues long. The DNA of the CDR3 is TGCAGTGCTAGAGATACTCGGCTAGCGCCCTACAATGAGCAGTTCTTC. Protein product: CSARDTRLAPYNEQFF.

This clonotype was observed at least ten times. This CDR3 is CASSSTSGTADYGYTF. The CDR3 DNA is TGTGCCAGCAGTTCAACCTCCGGGACAGCAGACTATGGCTACACCTTC. The chain is built from TRBV27 and TRBJ1-2; 7 bases agree with TRBD1. Germline CDR1 MNHEY, CDR2 SMNVEV (reference sequence). Trimming removed 4 bases from V and 3 bases from J; junction bases left unmatched: 11. The CDR3 is 16 amino acids.

This clonotype has a handful of counts. This chain connects TRBV3-1 to TRBJ1-3; no firm D call. The germline gives CDR1 LGHDT, CDR2 YNNKEL (reference sequence). The CDR3 consists of 15 residues. Trimming took 5 bases from V and 0 from J, leaving 11 bases between them. CDR3 coding DNA: TGTGCCAGCAGCGAGAGTGGGCTCTCTGGAAACACCATATATTTT. Its protein is CASSESGLSGNTIYF.

Note on this clonotype: This may come from a read error, since a much larger clone is one base off. The chain joins TRBV11-2 to TRBJ1-1; TRBD1 is a possible D gene (5 bases). The CDR3 loop spans 13 amino acids. The V gene's germline CDR1 is SGHAT and CDR2 FQNNGV. The CDR3 reads CASSLFRDTEASF. CDR3 DNA: TGTGCCAGCAGCCTTTTCAGGGATACTGAAGCTTCCTTT.